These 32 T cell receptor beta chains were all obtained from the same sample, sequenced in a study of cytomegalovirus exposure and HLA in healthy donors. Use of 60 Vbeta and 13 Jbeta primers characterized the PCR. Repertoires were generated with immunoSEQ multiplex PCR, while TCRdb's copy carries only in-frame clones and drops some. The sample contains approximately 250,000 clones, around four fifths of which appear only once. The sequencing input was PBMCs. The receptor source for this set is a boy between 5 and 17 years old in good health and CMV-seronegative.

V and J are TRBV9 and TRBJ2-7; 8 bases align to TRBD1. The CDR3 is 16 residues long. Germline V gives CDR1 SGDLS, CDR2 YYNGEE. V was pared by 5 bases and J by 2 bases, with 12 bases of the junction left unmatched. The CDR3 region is CASSLGSGQVTYEQYF. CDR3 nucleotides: TGTGCCAGCAGTCTGGGGTCGGGACAGGTGACCTACGAGCAGTACTTC. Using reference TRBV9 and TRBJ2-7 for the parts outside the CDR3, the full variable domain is DSGVTQTPKHLITATGQRVTLRCSPRSGDLSVYWYQQSLDQGLQFLIQYYNGEERAKGNILERFSAQQFPDLHSELNLSSLELGDSALYFCASSLGSGQVTYEQYFGPGTRLTVT.

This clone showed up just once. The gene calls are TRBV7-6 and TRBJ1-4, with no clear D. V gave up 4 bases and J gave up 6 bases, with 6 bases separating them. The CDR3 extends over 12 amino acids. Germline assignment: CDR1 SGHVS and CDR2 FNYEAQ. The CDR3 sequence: CASSSLHEKLFF. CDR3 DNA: TGTGCCAGCAGCTCCCTTCATGAAAAACTGTTTTTT. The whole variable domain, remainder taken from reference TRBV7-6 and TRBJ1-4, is GAGVSQSPRYKVTKRGQDVALRCDPISGHVSLYWYRQALGQGPEFLTYFNYEAQQDKSGLPNDRFSAERPEGSISTLTIQRTEQRDSAMYRCASSSLHEKLFFGSGTQLSVL.

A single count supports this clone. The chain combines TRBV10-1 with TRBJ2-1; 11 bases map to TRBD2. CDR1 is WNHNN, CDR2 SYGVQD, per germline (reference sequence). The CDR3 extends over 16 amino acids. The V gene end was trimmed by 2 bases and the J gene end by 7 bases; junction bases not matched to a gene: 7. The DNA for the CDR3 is TGCGCCAGCAGTGAGCCGGGACTAGCGGCCTGGAATGAGCAGTTCTTC. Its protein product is CASSEPGLAAWNEQFF.

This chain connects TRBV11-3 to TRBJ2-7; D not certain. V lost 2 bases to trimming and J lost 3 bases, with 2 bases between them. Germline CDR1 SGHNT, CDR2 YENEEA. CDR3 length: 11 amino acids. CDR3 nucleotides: TGTGCCAGCAGCTTACTCTACGAGCAGTACTTC. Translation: CASSLLYEQYF.

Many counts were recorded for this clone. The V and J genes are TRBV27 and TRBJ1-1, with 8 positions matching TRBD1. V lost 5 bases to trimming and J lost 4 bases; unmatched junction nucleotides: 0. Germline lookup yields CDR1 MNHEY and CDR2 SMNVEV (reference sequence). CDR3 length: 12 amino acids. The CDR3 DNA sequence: TGTGCCAGCAGTACAGGGGGCACTGAAGCTTTCTTT. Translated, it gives CASSTGGTEAFF.

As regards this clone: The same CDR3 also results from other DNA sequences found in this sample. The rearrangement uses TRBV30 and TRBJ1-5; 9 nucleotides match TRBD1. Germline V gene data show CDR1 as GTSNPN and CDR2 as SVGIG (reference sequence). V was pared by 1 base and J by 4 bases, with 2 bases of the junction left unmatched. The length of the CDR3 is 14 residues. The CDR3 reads CAWSAGTGNQPQHF. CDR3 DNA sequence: TGTGCCTGGAGTGCCGGGACAGGGAATCAGCCCCAGCATTTT.

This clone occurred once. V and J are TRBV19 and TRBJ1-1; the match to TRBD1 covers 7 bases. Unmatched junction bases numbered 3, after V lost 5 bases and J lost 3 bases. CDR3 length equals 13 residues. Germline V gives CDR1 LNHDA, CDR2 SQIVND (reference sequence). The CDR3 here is CASSADRDTEAFF. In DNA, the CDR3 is TGTGCCAGTAGTGCCGACAGGGACACTGAAGCTTTCTTT.

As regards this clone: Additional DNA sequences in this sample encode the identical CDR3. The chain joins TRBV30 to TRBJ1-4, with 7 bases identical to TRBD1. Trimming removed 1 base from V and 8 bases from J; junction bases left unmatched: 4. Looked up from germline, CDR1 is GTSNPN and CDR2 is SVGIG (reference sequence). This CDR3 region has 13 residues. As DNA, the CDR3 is TGTGCCTGGAGTGACAGGGGCCGGGAAAAACTGTTTTTT. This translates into CAWSDRGREKLFF. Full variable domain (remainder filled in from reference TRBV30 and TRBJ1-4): SQTIHQWPATLVQPVGSPLSLECTVEGTSNPNLYWYRQAAGRGLQLLFYSVGIGQISSEVPQNLSASRPQDRQFILSSKKLLLSDSGFYLCAWSDRGREKLFFGSGTQLSVL.

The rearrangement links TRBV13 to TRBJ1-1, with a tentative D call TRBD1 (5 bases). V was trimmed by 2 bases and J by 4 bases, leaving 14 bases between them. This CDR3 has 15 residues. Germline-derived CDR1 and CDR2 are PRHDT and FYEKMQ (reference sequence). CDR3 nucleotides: TGTGCCAGCAGCTTATCGGGGGGTAGGGGCACTGAAGCTTTCTTT. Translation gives CASSLSGGRGTEAFF.

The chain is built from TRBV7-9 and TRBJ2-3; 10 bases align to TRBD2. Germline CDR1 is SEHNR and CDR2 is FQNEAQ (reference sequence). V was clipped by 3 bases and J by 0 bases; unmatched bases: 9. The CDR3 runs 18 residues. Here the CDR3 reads CASSFAKGTSASTDTQYF. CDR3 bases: TGTGCCAGCAGCTTCGCGAAAGGGACTAGCGCTAGCACAGATACGCAGTATTTT.

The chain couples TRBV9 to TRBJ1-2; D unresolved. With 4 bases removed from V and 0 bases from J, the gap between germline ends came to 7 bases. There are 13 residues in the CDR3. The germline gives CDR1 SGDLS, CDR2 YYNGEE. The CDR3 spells CASSPESNYGYTF. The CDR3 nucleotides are TGTGCCAGCAGCCCGGAGTCTAACTATGGCTACACCTTC.

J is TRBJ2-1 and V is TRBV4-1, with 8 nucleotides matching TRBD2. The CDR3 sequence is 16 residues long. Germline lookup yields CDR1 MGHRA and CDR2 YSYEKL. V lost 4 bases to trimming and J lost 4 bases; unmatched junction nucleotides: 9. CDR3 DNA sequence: TGCGCCAGCAGCCCTAAACCGGGACTAGAATACAATGAGCAGTTCTTC. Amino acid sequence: CASSPKPGLEYNEQFF.

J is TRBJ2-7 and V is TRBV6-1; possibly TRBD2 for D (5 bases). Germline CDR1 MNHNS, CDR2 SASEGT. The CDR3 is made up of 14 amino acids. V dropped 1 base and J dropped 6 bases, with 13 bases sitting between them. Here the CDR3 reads CASSEGDYSCEQYF. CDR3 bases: TGTGCCAGCAGTGAAGGAGACTATTCGTGCGAGCAGTACTTC.

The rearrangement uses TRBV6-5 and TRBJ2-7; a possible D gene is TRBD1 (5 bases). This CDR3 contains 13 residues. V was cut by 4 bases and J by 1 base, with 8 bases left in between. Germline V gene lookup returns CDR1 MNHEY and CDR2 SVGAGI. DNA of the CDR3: TGTGCCAGCAGTTGGGGCCTATCCTACGAGCAGTACTTC. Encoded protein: CASSWGLSYEQYF.

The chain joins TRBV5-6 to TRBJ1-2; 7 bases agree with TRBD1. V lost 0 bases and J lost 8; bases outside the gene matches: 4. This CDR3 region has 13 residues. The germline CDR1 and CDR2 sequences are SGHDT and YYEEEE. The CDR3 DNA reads TGTGCCAGCAGCTTGGTTCAGGGGGGCGGCTACACCTTC. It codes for CASSLVQGGGYTF.

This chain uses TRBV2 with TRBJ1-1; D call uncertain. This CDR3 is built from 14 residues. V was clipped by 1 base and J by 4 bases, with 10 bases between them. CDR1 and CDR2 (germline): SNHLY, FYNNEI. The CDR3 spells CASSEVGFFTEAFF. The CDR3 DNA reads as TGTGCCAGCAGTGAAGTTGGCTTCTTCACTGAAGCTTTCTTT.

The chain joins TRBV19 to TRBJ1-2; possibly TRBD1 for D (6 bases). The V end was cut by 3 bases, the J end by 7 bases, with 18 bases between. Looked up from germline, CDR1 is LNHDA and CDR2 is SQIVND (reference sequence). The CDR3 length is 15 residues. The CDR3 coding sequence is TGTGCCAGTAGTATCTCCCGACAGGACAACGGTGGCTACACCTTC. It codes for CASSISRQDNGGYTF. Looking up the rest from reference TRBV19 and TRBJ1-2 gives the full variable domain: DGGITQSPKYLFRKEGQNVTLSCEQNLNHDAMYWYRQDPGQGLRLIYYSQIVNDFQKGDIAEGYSVSREKKESFPLTVTSAQKNPTAFYLCASSISRQDNGGYTFGSGTRLTVV.

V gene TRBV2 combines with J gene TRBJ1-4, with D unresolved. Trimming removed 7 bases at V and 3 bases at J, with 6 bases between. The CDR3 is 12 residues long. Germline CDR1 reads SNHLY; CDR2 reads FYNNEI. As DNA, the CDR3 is TGTGCCAGCAAGGAGCCTAATGAAAAACTGTTTTTT. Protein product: CASKEPNEKLFF.

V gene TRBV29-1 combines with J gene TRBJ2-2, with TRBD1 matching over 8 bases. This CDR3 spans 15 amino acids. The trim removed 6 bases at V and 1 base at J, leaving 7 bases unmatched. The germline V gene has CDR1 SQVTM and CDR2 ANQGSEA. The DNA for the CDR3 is TGCAGCGTCTTGGTCAGGGGGCGGAACACCGGGGAGCTGTTTTTT. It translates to CSVLVRGRNTGELFF.

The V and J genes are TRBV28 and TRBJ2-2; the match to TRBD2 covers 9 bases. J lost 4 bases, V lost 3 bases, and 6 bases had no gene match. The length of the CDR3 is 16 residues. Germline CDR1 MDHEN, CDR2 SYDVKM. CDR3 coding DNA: TGTGCCAGCAGTTTGTCTACAGCGGGGGGCACCGGGGAGCTGTTTTTT. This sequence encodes CASSLSTAGGTGELFF.

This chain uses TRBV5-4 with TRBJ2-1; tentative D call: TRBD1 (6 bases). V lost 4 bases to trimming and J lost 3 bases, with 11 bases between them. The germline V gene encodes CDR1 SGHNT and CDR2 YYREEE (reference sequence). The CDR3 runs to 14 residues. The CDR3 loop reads CASSPGQDYNEQFF. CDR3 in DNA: TGTGCCAGCAGCCCGGGACAAGACTACAATGAGCAGTTCTTC.

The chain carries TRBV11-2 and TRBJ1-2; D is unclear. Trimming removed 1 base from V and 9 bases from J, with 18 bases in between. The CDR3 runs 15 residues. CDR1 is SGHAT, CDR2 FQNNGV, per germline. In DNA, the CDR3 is TGTGCCAGCAGCTTAGTTGCTAGGTCCCCATTCAGCTACACCTTC. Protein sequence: CASSLVARSPFSYTF.

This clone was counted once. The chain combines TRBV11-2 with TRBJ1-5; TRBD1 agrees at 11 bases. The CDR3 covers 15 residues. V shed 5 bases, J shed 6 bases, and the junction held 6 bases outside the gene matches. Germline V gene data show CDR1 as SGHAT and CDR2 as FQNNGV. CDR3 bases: TGTGCCAGCAGCCGACAGGGGACAGGGGGTCAGCCCCAGCATTTT. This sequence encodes CASSRQGTGGQPQHF.

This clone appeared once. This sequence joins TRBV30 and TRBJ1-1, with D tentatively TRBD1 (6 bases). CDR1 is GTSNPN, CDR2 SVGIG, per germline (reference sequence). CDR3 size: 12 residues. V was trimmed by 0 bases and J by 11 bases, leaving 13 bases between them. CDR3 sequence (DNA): TGTGCCTGGAGTGTGGGGGCGGAGACGGCTTTCTTT. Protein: CAWSVGAETAFF.

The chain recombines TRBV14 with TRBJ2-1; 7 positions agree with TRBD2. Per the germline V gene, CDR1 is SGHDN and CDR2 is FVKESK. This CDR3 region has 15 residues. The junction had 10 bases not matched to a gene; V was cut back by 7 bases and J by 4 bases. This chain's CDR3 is CASNRRTSPYNEQFF. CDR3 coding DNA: TGTGCCAGCAACCGCAGGACTAGTCCATACAATGAGCAGTTCTTC.

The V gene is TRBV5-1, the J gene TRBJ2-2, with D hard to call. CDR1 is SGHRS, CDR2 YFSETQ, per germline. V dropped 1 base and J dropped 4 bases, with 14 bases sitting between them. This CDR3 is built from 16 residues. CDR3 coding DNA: TGCGCCAGCAGCTTGAGCCAGCCTTCGGGCACCGGGGAGCTGTTTTTT. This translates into CASSLSQPSGTGELFF.

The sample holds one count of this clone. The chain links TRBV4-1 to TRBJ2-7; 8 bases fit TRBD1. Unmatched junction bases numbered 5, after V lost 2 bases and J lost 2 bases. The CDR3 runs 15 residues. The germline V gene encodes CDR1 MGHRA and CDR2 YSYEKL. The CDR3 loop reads CASSQLGQATYEQYF. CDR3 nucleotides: TGCGCCAGCAGCCAACTGGGACAGGCCACCTACGAGCAGTACTTC.

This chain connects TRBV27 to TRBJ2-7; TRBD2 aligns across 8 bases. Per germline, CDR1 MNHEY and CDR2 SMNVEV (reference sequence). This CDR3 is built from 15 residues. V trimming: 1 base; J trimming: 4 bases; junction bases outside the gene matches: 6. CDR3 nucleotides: TGTGCCAGCAGTTTATTTAGCGGGACCCAGTACGAGCAGTACTTC. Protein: CASSLFSGTQYEQYF.

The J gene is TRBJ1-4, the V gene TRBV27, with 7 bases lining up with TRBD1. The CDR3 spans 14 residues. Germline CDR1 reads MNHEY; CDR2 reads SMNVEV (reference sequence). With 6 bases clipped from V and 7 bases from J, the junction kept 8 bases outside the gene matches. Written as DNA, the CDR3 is TGTGCCAGCAGGGACAGGACCCCGTCTGAAAAACTGTTTTTT. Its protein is CASRDRTPSEKLFF.

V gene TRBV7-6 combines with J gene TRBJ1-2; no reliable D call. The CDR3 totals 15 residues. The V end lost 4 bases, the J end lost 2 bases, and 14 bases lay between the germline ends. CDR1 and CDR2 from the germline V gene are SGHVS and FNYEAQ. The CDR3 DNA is TGTGCCAGCAGCTCCTCGTCCGGGTTGAACTATGGCTACACCTTC. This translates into CASSSSSGLNYGYTF.

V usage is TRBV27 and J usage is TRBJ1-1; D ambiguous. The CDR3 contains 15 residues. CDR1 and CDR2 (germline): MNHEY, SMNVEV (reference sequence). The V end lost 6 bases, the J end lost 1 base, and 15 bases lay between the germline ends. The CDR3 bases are TGTGCCAGCAGCCTAAGCCCCACGGGGAACACTGAAGCTTTCTTT. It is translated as CASSLSPTGNTEAFF.

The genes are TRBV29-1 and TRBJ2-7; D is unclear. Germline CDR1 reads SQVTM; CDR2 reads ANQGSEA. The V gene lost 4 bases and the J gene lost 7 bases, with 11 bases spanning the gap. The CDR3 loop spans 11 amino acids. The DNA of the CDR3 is TGCAGCGTTGCTTGGGTGCGGGAGCAGTACTTC. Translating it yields CSVAWVREQYF.